These 11 T cell receptor beta chains share one sample of origin, sequenced in a study of OX40 agonist ivuxolimab in advanced cancers. Produced via immunoSEQ multiplex PCR; TCRdb's table is partial and in-frame only. In the table there are roughly 60,000 clones, roughly nine tenths of which are singletons. The sample in question was CD4+ or CD8+ T cells sorted from blood, obtained in a trial of the OX40 agonist ivuxolimab. These receptors came from an adult with an advanced solid tumor such as melanoma, head and neck, liver or kidney cancer.

J is TRBJ2-1 and V is TRBV10-1; 8 nucleotides line up with TRBD1. Germline V CDR1 and CDR2: WNHNN, SYGVQD (reference sequence). V lost 0 bases, J lost 4 bases, and 5 bases stayed unmatched. The CDR3 totals 16 residues. The CDR3 loop reads CASSESFRGLYNEQFF. CDR3 coding DNA: TGCGCCAGCAGTGAGTCATTCAGGGGGCTGTACAATGAGCAGTTCTTC.

V and J are TRBV19 and TRBJ2-7; 10 nucleotides line up with TRBD1. The trim removed 5 bases at V and 2 bases at J, leaving 3 bases unmatched. The CDR3 spans 14 residues. Germline CDR1 is LNHDA and CDR2 is SQIVND (reference sequence). For the CDR3, the DNA is TGTGCCAGTAGTTTTGGGACAGGGGCCTACGAGCAGTACTTC. Translation gives CASSFGTGAYEQYF.

The chain couples TRBV28 to TRBJ2-1, with D possibly being TRBD1 or TRBD2 (5 bases each). The V gene's germline CDR1 is MDHEN and CDR2 SYDVKM. The CDR3 runs to 15 residues. The V end was cut by 2 bases, the J end by 7 bases, with 15 bases between. CDR3 in DNA: TGTGCCAGCAGTTTACCCCCCGAGGGGTGGAATGAGCAGTTCTTC. This gives the protein CASSLPPEGWNEQFF.

The rearrangement links TRBV28 to TRBJ1-4, with TRBD1 identical over 8 bases. Per germline, CDR1 MDHEN and CDR2 SYDVKM. V shed 5 bases, J shed 8 bases, and the junction held 7 bases outside the gene matches. The CDR3 has 14 residues. The CDR3 loop reads CASSHQGAGEKLFF. The CDR3 DNA reads TGTGCCAGCAGTCACCAGGGGGCAGGAGAAAAACTGTTTTTT. Looking up the rest from reference TRBV28 and TRBJ1-4 gives the full variable domain: DVKVTQSSRYLVKRTGEKVFLECVQDMDHENMFWYRQDPGLGLRLIYFSYDVKMKEKGDIPEGYSVSREKKERFSLILESASTNQTSMYLCASSHQGAGEKLFFGSGTQLSVL.

The chain employs TRBV5-4 and TRBJ1-1, with D perhaps matching TRBD1 (5 bases). V was cut by 1 base and J by 0 bases, with 13 bases left in between. CDR1 is SGHNT, CDR2 YYREEE, per germline (reference sequence). The CDR3 consists of 16 residues. The chain's CDR3 is CASSLWSGAVNTEAFF. The CDR3, as DNA: TGTGCCAGCAGCTTGTGGAGTGGGGCTGTGAACACTGAAGCTTTCTTT.

V gene TRBV19 combines with J gene TRBJ2-2; D is possibly TRBD1 (5 bases). Trimming took 7 bases from V and 6 from J, leaving 18 bases between them. Germline V CDR1 and CDR2: LNHDA, SQIVND (reference sequence). CDR3 length equals 15 residues. CDR3 coding DNA: TGTGCCAGTACCATACCCCAGGGTTCCCCCGGGGAGCTGTTTTTT. It codes for CASTIPQGSPGELFF.

The chain uses TRBV4-3 and TRBJ2-1, with 9 nucleotides matching TRBD2. Germline V gene lookup returns CDR1 LGHNA and CDR2 YSLEER. V lost 0 bases to trimming and J lost 9 bases; unmatched junction nucleotides: 12. CDR3 length equals 17 residues. CDR3 coding DNA: TGCGCCAGCAGCCAAGATCGTAGGACTAGCGCCCCCGGTGAGCAGTTCTTC. Its protein product is CASSQDRRTSAPGEQFF.

The chain recombines TRBV6-5 with TRBJ2-5, with D unclear. The CDR3 has 14 amino acids. CDR1 and CDR2 from the germline V gene are MNHEY and SVGAGI. Trimming took off 4 bases at V and 0 bases at J, with 9 bases between the two ends. As DNA, the CDR3 is TGTGCCAGCAGTTTCTACGGCAACCAAGAGACCCAGTACTTC. It encodes CASSFYGNQETQYF.

This sequence joins TRBV19 and TRBJ2-1; D ambiguous. The CDR3 is 11 amino acids. The germline V gene encodes CDR1 LNHDA and CDR2 SQIVND (reference sequence). V gave up 4 bases and J gave up 2 bases, with 0 bases separating them. The CDR3 reads CASSTYNEQFF. The CDR3 coding sequence is TGTGCCAGTAGTACCTACAATGAGCAGTTCTTC.

This clone appeared a single time. CDR3 residues: CASSLSPGGFEAFF. The CDR3 coding sequence is TGTGCCAGCAGCTTATCTCCAGGGGGCTTTGAAGCTTTCTTT. The V call is TRBV7-2, the J call TRBJ1-1; the match to TRBD1 covers 8 bases. The CDR3 loop spans 14 amino acids. After removal of 2 bases from V and 7 bases from J, the junction contained 6 bases not matched to a gene. Germline-derived CDR1 and CDR2 are SGHTA and FQGNSA.

This chain links TRBV11-2 with TRBJ2-7, with a possible D match to TRBD2 (6 bases). V was cut by 1 base and J by 0 bases, with 13 bases left in between. The CDR3 totals 16 residues. Germline V lookup: CDR1 SGHAT, CDR2 FQNNGV. Here the CDR3 DNA reads TGTGCCAGCAGCTTAGGTGCTAGCGACATCTCCTACGAGCAGTACTTC. The encoded protein is CASSLGASDISYEQYF.